This T cell receptor (beta chain) derives from a study of T cells in Graves' hyperthyroidism and ophthalmopathy. Study observations and caveats: Ophthalmopathy stood apart from stable hyperthyroidism in a 13 V-J model.

Amplification targeted TCR beta CDR3 regions from RNA transcripts. In the first-round RT-PCR of the TCR CDR3, the HTBI primer set was used. Using its own MiXCR run on the multiplex PCR reads, TCRdb lists one record per CDR3 protein. The sample has about 180,000 distinct CDR3 sequences; 9.4% are singletons. Notes on this clonotype: As yet, its antigen is unknown. Relative to the germline gene, one junction end is altered; a read error may explain this.

Germline CDR1 is SGHRS and CDR2 is YFSETQ. The CDR3 is 16 residues long. The source material was blood. This TCR was sampled from a woman aged 18-29 years with Graves' hyperthyroidism that later progressed to Graves' ophthalmopathy. This chain links TRBV5-1 with TRBJ2-2, with TRBD1 as a possible D gene (5 bases). In nucleotides, the CDR3 is TGCGCCTGCAGCTTGGACAAAGGGGCGAACACCGGGGAGCTGTTTTTT. Protein product: CACSLDKGANTGELFF.